The 23 T cell receptor beta chains presented below share a single source sample, sequenced in a study of T-cell reconstitution after alpha-beta-depleted transplantation in children. Unique molecular identifiers tagged the TCRbeta library. In TCRdb, the PCR reads were re-called with MiXCR into one record per CDR3 protein. The table shows about 420,000 distinct CDR3 sequences, with around 15% occurring only once. The sample in question was PBMCs, mostly from graft donor cells, obtained 360 days after TCRalphabeta/CD19-depleted stem cell transplant. Every receptor here comes from a boy in the first two years of life who had a stem cell transplant for Wiskott-Aldrich syndrome, so the T cells may come from the graft donor.

About this clonotype itself: An end of the junction does not agree with germline; a read error may underlie this. This chain links TRBV7-8 with TRBJ2-2; TRBD2 matches 12 bases. The CDR3 extends over 16 amino acids. Germline values: CDR1 SGHVS, CDR2 FQNEAQ. The CDR3 DNA follows: TGTGCCAGCAGCCTAGCGGGAGGGCCGAACACCGGGGAGCTGTTTTTT. As protein: CASSLAGGPNTGELFF.

The gene calls are TRBV7-9 and TRBJ1-6; no clear D. Germline V CDR1 and CDR2: SEHNR, FQNEAQ (reference sequence). V lost 3 bases, J lost 13 bases, and 10 bases lay in between. This CDR3 is built from 12 residues. This chain's CDR3 is CASSFPRGPLHF. In DNA, the CDR3 is TGTGCCAGCAGCTTCCCTCGCGGGCCCCTCCACTTT.

V is TRBV3-1 and J is TRBJ2-7, with 12 bases lining up with TRBD2. In germline, CDR1 is LGHDT, CDR2 YNNKEL (reference sequence). The CDR3 has 16 residues. Unmatched junction bases numbered 5, after V lost 3 bases and J lost 2 bases. The CDR3 is CASSQELAGGAYEQYF. The CDR3 coding sequence is TGTGCCAGCAGCCAGGAACTAGCGGGAGGAGCCTACGAGCAGTACTTC.

This clonotype has just a few counts. The chain carries TRBV7-9 and TRBJ2-7; TRBD1 matches at 7 bases. V shed 3 bases and J 1 base; nucleotides not matched to a gene: 6. The CDR3 spans 15 residues. Germline V gene sequence: CDR1 SEHNR, CDR2 FQNEAQ (reference sequence). The CDR3 is CASSFVGGRSYEQYF. DNA for the CDR3: TGTGCCAGCAGCTTTGTAGGGGGCCGGTCCTACGAGCAGTACTTC.

This clonotype has a handful of counts. This chain links TRBV7-8 with TRBJ2-7, with D hard to call. The germline V gene encodes CDR1 SGHVS and CDR2 FQNEAQ. The CDR3 has 13 amino acids. With 3 bases removed from V and 7 bases from J, the gap between germline ends came to 13 bases. CDR3 residues: CASSLGSTWEQYF. Here the CDR3 DNA reads TGTGCCAGCAGCTTGGGAAGTACTTGGGAGCAGTACTTC.

The J gene is TRBJ2-3, the V gene TRBV12-3 or TRBV12-4, with a weak D call TRBD1 (5 bases). V was trimmed by 3 bases and J by 4 bases, leaving 14 bases between them. The CDR3 length is 15 residues. The CDR3: CASSFRAPGPDTQYF. DNA for the CDR3: TGTGCCAGCAGTTTCAGGGCCCCCGGGCCAGATACGCAGTATTTT.

CDR3 sequence reads: CASSQSFFYNEQFF. CDR3 nucleotides: TGCGCCAGCAGCCAATCCTTTTTCTACAATGAGCAGTTCTTC. The chain has TRBV4-3 and TRBJ2-1; D is uncertain. Trimming took 2 bases from V and 3 from J, leaving 8 bases between them. The CDR3 is made up of 14 amino acids. The germline V gene encodes CDR1 LGHNA and CDR2 YSLEER.

In this sample, this clonotype turned up a few times. CDR3 DNA sequence: TGTGCCAGCGAGGGGAGCTCCTACGAGCAGTACTTC. Translated: CASEGSSYEQYF. The J gene is TRBJ2-7, the V gene TRBV2; D may be TRBD1 or TRBD2 (5 bases each). Trimming removed 8 bases from V and 0 bases from J, with 8 bases in between. In germline, CDR1 is SNHLY, CDR2 FYNNEI. The CDR3 loop spans 12 amino acids. The full variable domain, with the rest looked up from reference TRBV2 and TRBJ2-7, is EPEVTQTPSHQVTQMGQEVILRCVPISNHLYFYWYRQILGQKVEFLVSFYNNEISEKSEIFDDQFSVERPDGSNFTLKIRSTKLEDSAMYFCASEGSSYEQYFGPGTRLTVT.

V and J are TRBV6-1 and TRBJ2-5; D is uncertain. CDR1 is MNHNS and CDR2 is SASEGT in the germline V gene. CDR3 length: 12 residues. Deletions cut 8 bases from V and 2 bases from J, with 9 bases between. CDR3 bases: TGTGCCAGCCAGTGGTCACAAGAGACCCAGTACTTC. Protein product: CASQWSQETQYF.

This clonotype was counted between two and nine times. The CDR3 DNA reads TGTGCCAGCACCTCTCCGGACAGTACCCCCAATGAGCAGTTCTTC. Encoded protein: CASTSPDSTPNEQFF. The chain combines TRBV27 with TRBJ2-1; D possibly corresponds to TRBD1 (6 bases). The length of the CDR3 is 15 residues. The V end lost 7 bases, the J end lost 6 bases, and 19 bases lay between the germline ends. Germline CDR1 and CDR2: MNHEY and SMNVEV (reference sequence).

This clonotype was counted ten times or more. J is TRBJ2-2 and V is TRBV12-3 or TRBV12-4; TRBD1 aligns across 8 bases. V trimming: 5 bases; J trimming: 5 bases; junction bases outside the gene matches: 13. This CDR3 spans 17 amino acids. CDR3 in amino acids: CASSRRPTGELTGELFF. DNA of the CDR3: TGTGCCAGCAGTCGAAGGCCGACAGGGGAGTTAACCGGGGAGCTGTTTTTT.

This clonotype was picked up many times. The rearrangement joins TRBV5-1 to TRBJ1-3; D remains unclear. V was shortened by 2 bases and J by 3 bases, with 3 bases between the two germline ends. The CDR3 length is 12 residues. CDR1 SGHRS and CDR2 YFSETQ come from the germline V gene. CDR3 amino acids: CASSFGGNTIYF. The CDR3 nucleotides read TGCGCCAGCAGCTTTGGTGGAAACACCATATATTTT.

Here the CDR3 reads CAISGSGQGDPYEQYF. Here the CDR3 DNA reads TGTGCCATCAGTGGATCGGGACAGGGGGACCCCTACGAGCAGTACTTC. The chain uses TRBV10-3 and TRBJ2-7; 11 positions agree with TRBD1. With V trimmed by 4 bases and J by 2 bases, 7 bases remained unmatched. The V gene's germline CDR1 is ENHRY and CDR2 SYGVKD. The CDR3 length is 16 residues.

This rearrangement joins TRBV18 to TRBJ2-7; D remains ambiguous. CDR3 length equals 16 residues. V was trimmed by 0 bases and J by 2 bases, leaving 14 bases between them. The V gene's germline CDR1 is KGHSH and CDR2 LQKENI. The CDR3 DNA reads as TGTGCCAGCTCACCACCGTATTCGGGCAGGCCCTACGAGCAGTACTTC. It encodes CASSPPYSGRPYEQYF.

This chain joins TRBV7-2 and TRBJ1-2; 7 bases map to TRBD1. The J segment lost 4 bases and the V segment lost 2 bases, leaving 7 bases of the junction unmatched. This CDR3 comprises 15 residues. Germline values: CDR1 SGHTA, CDR2 FQGNSA. The CDR3 nucleotides are TGTGCCAGCAGCTTACGGGAGGGACAGAGCTATGGCTACACCTTC. Translating it yields CASSLREGQSYGYTF.

There are a few counts of this clonotype. The chain combines TRBV20-1 with TRBJ1-6; no reliable D call. The germline V and J ends were trimmed by 2 bases and 0 bases, with 5 bases remaining between them. This CDR3 has 14 residues. The V gene's germline CDR1 is DFQATT and CDR2 SNEGSKA (reference sequence). The CDR3 reads CSARTSSYNSPLHF. CDR3 DNA: TGCAGTGCTAGAACGAGCTCCTATAATTCACCCCTCCACTTT.

This clonotype has just one count. The chain carries TRBV5-6 and TRBJ2-3; 8 bases match TRBD2. J was trimmed by 0 bases and V by 2 bases; bases with no gene match: 2. Per the germline V gene, CDR1 is SGHDT and CDR2 is YYEEEE. This CDR3 has 15 amino acids. The CDR3 loop is CASSFRLASTDTQYF. The CDR3 DNA reads as TGTGCCAGCAGCTTCCGACTAGCGAGCACAGATACGCAGTATTTT.

This clonotype appeared a few times. The rearrangement joins TRBV29-1 to TRBJ2-7, with 7 nucleotides matching TRBD2. The CDR3 loop spans 16 amino acids. CDR1 and CDR2 (germline): SQVTM, ANQGSEA. Losses at the gene ends were 0 bases for V and 7 bases for J; bases not matched to a gene: 15. The CDR3 region is CSVEDSQSGIPGEQYF. Here the CDR3 DNA reads TGCAGCGTTGAAGATTCCCAGAGCGGGATTCCTGGGGAGCAGTACTTC.

J is TRBJ2-5 and V is TRBV29-1; possibly TRBD2 for D (5 bases). The germline gives CDR1 SQVTM, CDR2 ANQGSEA. CDR3 length: 11 residues. V was pared by 5 bases and J by 5 bases, with 9 bases between. The CDR3 sequence is CSVTSSETQYF. For the CDR3, the DNA is TGCAGCGTTACTAGTTCGGAGACCCAGTACTTC.

The chain links TRBV4-3 to TRBJ2-7; D perhaps matches TRBD2 (6 bases). The ends were cut back, 1 base at V and 3 bases at J, with 13 bases in the middle. CDR3 length: 15 amino acids. CDR1 LGHNA and CDR2 YSLEER come from the germline V gene. The CDR3 is CASSQVAGISYEQYF. CDR3 sequence (DNA): TGCGCCAGCAGCCAAGTGGCGGGAATTAGCTACGAGCAGTACTTC.

V usage is TRBV20-1 and J usage is TRBJ2-5, with 7 bases aligning to TRBD2. V was clipped by 7 bases and J by 5 bases; unmatched bases: 10. The CDR3 runs to 13 residues. Germline lookup yields CDR1 DFQATT and CDR2 SNEGSKA (reference sequence). The CDR3 loop reads CSGLAALRETQYF. CDR3 coding DNA: TGCAGTGGGCTAGCGGCCCTTCGGGAGACCCAGTACTTC.

This clonotype came up many times. V and J are TRBV5-1 and TRBJ2-3; 9 nucleotides agree with TRBD2. Trimming took 0 bases from V and 0 from J; bases not matched to a gene: 8. The CDR3 is 18 residues long. CDR1 SGHRS and CDR2 YFSETQ come from the germline V gene. The DNA for the CDR3 is TGCGCCAGCAGCTTGGGTAGCGGGGGAACTACTAGCACAGATACGCAGTATTTT. Its translation is CASSLGSGGTTSTDTQYF.

The chain combines TRBV3-1 with TRBJ2-1, with 11 bases aligning to TRBD2. This CDR3 region has 19 residues. The germline V gene encodes CDR1 LGHDT and CDR2 YNNKEL (reference sequence). The V and J ends lost 1 base and 3 bases, in that order; junction bases with no gene match: 11. The CDR3 sequence: CASSQGEGTSGPLYNEQFF. The CDR3 region has the DNA TGTGCCAGCAGCCAAGGGGAGGGGACTAGCGGTCCTCTCTACAATGAGCAGTTCTTC.